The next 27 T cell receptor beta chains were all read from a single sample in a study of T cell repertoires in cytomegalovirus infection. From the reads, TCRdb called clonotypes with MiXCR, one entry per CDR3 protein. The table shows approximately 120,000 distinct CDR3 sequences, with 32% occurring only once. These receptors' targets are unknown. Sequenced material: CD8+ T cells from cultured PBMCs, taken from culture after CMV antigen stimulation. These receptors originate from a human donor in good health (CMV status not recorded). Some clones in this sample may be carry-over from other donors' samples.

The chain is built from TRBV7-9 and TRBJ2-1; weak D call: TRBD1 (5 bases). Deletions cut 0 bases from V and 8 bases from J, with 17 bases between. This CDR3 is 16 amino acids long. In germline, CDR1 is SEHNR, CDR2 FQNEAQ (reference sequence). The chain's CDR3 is CASSLAGAAVLDEQFF. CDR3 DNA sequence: TGTGCCAGCAGCTTAGCAGGGGCGGCCGTCTTGGATGAGCAGTTCTTC.

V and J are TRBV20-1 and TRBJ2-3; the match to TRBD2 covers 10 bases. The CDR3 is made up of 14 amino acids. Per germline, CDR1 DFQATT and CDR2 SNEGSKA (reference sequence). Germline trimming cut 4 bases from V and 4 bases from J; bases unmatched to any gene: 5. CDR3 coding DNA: TGCAGTGCTACTACTAGCGGGGTTGCAGATACGCAGTATTTT. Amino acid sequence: CSATTSGVADTQYF.

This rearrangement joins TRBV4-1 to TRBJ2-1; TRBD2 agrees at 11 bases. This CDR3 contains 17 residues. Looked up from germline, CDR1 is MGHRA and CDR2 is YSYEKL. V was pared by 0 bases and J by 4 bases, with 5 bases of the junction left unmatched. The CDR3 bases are TGCGCCAGCAGCCAAGAGTTGCTAGCGGGGGGTTACAATGAGCAGTTCTTC. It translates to CASSQELLAGGYNEQFF.

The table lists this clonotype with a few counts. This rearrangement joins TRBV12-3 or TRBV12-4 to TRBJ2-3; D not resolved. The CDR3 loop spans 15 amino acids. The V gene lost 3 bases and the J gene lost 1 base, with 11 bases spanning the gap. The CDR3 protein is CASSFGPIGTDTQYF. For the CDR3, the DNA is TGTGCCAGCAGTTTTGGTCCCATCGGCACAGATACGCAGTATTTT.

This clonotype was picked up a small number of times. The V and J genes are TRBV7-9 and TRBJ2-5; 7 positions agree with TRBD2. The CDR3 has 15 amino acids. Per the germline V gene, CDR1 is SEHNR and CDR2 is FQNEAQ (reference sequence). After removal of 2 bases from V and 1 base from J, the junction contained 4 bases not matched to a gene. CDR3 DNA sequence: TGTGCCAGCAGCTTAAGGGAGGGAGTCCAAGAGACCCAGTACTTC. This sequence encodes CASSLREGVQETQYF.

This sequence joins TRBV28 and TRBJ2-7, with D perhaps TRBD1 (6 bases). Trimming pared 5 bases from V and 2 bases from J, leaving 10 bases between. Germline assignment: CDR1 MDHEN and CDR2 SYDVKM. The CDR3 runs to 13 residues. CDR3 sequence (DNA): TGTGCCAGCAGTCTCACAGGGCCCTACGAGCAGTACTTC. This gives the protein CASSLTGPYEQYF.

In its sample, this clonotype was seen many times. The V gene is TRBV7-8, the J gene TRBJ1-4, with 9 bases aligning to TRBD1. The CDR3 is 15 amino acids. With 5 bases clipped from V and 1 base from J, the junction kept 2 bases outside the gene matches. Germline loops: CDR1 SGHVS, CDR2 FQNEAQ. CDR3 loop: CASSLDRGTNEKLFF. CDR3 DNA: TGTGCCAGCAGCCTGGACAGGGGAACTAATGAAAAACTGTTTTTT. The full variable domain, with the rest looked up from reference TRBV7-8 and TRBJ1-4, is GAGVSQSPRYKVAKRGQDVALRCDPISGHVSLFWYQQALGQGPEFLTYFQNEAQLDKSGLPSDRFFAERPEGSVSTLKIQRTQQEDSAVYLCASSLDRGTNEKLFFGSGTQLSVL.

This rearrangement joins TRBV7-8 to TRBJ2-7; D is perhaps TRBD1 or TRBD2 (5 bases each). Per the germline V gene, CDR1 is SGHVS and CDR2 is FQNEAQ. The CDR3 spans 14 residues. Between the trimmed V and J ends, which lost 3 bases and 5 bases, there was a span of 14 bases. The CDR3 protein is CASSFTGAYDEQYF. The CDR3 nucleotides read TGTGCCAGCAGCTTCACCGGGGCATACGACGAGCAGTACTTC.

CDR3 bases: TGCAGTGCTAGAGGAACAGGCGCCAATCAGCCCCAGCATTTT. Amino acid sequence: CSARGTGANQPQHF. V usage is TRBV20-1 and J usage is TRBJ1-5; D perhaps matches TRBD1 (5 bases). Per germline, CDR1 DFQATT and CDR2 SNEGSKA (reference sequence). Deletions cut 1 base from V and 3 bases from J, with 10 bases between. The CDR3 length is 14 residues.

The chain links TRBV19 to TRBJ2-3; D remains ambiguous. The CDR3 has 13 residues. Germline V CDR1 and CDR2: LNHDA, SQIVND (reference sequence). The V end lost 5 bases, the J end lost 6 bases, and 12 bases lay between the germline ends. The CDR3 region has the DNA TGTGCCAGTAGTGGCACCCCATGGGATACGCAGTATTTT. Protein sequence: CASSGTPWDTQYF.

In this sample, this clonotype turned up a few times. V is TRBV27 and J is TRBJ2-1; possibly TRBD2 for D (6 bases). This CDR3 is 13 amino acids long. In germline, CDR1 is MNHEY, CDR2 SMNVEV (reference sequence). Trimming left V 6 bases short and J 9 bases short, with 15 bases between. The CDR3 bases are TGTGCCAGCAGCCCGTCAGGGACTGGTGAGCAGTTCTTC. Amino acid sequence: CASSPSGTGEQFF.

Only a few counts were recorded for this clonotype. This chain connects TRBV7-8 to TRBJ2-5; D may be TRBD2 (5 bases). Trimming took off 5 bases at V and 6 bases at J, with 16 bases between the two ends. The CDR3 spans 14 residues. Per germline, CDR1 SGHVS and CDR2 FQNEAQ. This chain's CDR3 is CASSPRGSLKTQYF. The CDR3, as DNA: TGTGCCAGCAGCCCCCGAGGGTCCTTAAAGACCCAGTACTTC.

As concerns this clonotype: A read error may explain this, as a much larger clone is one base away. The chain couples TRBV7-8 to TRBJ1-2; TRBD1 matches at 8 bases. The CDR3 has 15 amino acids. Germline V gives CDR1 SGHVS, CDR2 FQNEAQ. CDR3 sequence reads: CANSARQGTSYGYTF. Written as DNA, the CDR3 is TGTGCCAACAGCGCCCGACAGGGGACCTCCTATGGCTACACCTTC. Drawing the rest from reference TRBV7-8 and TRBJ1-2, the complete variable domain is GAGVSQSPRYKVAKRGQDVALRCDPISGHVSLFWYQQALGQGPEFLTYFQNEAQLDKSGLPSDRFFAERPEGSVSTLKIQRTQQEDSAVYLCANSARQGTSYGYTFGSGTRLTVV.

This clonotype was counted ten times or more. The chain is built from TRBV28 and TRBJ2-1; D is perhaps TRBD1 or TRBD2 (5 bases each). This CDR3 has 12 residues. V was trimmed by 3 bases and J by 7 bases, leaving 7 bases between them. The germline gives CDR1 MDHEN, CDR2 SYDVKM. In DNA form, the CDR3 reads TGTGCCAGCAGTTTCTGGGGGAATGAGCAGTTCTTC. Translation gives CASSFWGNEQFF. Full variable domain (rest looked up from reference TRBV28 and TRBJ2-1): DVKVTQSSRYLVKRTGEKVFLECVQDMDHENMFWYRQDPGLGLRLIYFSYDVKMKEKGDIPEGYSVSREKKERFSLILESASTNQTSMYLCASSFWGNEQFFGPGTRLTVL.

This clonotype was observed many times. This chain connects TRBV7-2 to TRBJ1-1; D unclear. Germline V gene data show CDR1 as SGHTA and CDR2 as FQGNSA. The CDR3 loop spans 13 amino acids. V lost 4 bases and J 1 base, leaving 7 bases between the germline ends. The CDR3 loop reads CASSSSENTEAFF. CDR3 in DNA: TGTGCCAGCAGCTCATCTGAGAACACTGAAGCTTTCTTT.

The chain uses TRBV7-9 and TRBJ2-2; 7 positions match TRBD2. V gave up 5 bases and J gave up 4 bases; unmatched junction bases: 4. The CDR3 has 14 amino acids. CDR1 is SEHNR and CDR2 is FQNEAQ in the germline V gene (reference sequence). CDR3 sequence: CASSPPGGTGELFF. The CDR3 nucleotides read TGTGCCAGCAGCCCCCCGGGGGGCACCGGGGAGCTGTTTTTT. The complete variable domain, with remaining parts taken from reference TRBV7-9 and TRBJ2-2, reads DTGVSQNPRHKITKRGQNVTFRCDPISEHNRLYWYRQTLGQGPEFLTYFQNEAQLEKSRLLSDRFSAERPKGSFSTLEIQRTEQGDSAMYLCASSPPGGTGELFFGEGSRLTVL.

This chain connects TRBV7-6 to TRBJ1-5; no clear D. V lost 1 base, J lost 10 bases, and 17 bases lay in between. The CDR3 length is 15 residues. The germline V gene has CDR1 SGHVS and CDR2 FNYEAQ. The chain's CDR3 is CASSLGAGSPNPQHF. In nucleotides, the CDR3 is TGTGCCAGCAGCTTAGGAGCCGGGTCCCCCAATCCCCAGCATTTT.

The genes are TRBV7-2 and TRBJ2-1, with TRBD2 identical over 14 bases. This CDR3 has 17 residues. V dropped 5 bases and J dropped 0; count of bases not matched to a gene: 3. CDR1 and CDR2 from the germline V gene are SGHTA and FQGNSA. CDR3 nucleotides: TGTGCCAGCAGCCCCGGACTAGCGGGGGGCTCCTACAATGAGCAGTTCTTC. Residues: CASSPGLAGGSYNEQFF.

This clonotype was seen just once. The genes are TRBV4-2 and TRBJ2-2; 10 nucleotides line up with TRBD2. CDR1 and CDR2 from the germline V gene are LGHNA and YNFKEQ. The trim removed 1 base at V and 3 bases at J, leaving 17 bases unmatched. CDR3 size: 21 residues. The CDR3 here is CASSQVSSGGPLGWDTGELFF. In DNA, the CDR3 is TGTGCCAGCAGCCAAGTGTCTAGCGGGGGCCCTCTCGGGTGGGACACCGGGGAGCTGTTTTTT.

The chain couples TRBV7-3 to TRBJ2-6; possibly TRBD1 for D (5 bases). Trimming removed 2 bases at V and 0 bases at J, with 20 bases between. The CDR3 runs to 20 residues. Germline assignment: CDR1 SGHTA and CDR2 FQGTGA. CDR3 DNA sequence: TGTGCCAGCAGCTTAGCATCCTCAGGGTATGGAAGCTCTGGGGCCAACGTCCTGACTTTC. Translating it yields CASSLASSGYGSSGANVLTF.

For the CDR3, the DNA is TGTGCCAGCAGTTACCCCTATCCCGAGCAGTTCTTC. It translates to CASSYPYPEQFF. The rearrangement uses TRBV6-2 or TRBV6-3 and TRBJ2-1; D gene uncertain. The germline V gene encodes CDR1 MNHEY and CDR2 SVGEGT. This CDR3 contains 12 residues. V lost 2 bases to trimming and J lost 10 bases, with 9 bases between them.

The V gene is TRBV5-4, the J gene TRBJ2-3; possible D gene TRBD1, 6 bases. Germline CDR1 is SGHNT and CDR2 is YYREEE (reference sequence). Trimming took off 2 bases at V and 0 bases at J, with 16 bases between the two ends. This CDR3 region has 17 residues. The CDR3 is CASSFYQGTISTDTQYF. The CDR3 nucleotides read TGTGCCAGCAGCTTTTATCAGGGGACAATTAGCACAGATACGCAGTATTTT.

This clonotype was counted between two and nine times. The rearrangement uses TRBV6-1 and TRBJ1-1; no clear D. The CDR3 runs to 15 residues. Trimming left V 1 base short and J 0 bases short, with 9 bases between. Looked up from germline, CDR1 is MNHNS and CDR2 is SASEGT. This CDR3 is CASSEVNRLNTEAFF. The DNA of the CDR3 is TGTGCCAGCAGTGAAGTAAACAGATTGAACACTGAAGCTTTCTTT.

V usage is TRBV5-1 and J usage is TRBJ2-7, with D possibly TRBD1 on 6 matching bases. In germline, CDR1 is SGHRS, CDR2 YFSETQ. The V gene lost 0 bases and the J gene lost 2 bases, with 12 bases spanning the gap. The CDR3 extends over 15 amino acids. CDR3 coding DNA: TGCGCCAGCAGCTTGGATTTACAGGGAGCCTACGAGCAGTACTTC. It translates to CASSLDLQGAYEQYF.

The CDR3 DNA reads TGTGCCAGCAGCTCAGGTCCCGGGACAGGGGAGAGGGTCTACGAGCAGTACTTC. Residues: CASSSGPGTGERVYEQYF. V and J are TRBV5-6 and TRBJ2-7; 10 bases map to TRBD1. Trimming took 3 bases from V and 3 from J; bases not matched to a gene: 15. Per the germline V gene, CDR1 is SGHDT and CDR2 is YYEEEE. CDR3 length equals 18 residues.

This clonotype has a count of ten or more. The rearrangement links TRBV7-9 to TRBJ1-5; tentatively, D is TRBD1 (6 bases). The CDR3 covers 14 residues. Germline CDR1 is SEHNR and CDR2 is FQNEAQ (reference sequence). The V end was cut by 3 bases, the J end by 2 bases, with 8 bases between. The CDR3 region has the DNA TGTGCCAGCAGCTTCAGGGGAGGCAATCAGCCCCAGCATTTT. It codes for CASSFRGGNQPQHF.

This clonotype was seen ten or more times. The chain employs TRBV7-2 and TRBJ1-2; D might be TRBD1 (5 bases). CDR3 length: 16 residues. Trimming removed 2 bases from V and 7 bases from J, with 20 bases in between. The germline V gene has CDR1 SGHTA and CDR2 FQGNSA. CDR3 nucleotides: TGTGCCAGCAGCTTACTCGTGGGCGGGACTTCTCTTGGCTACACCTTC. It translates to CASSLLVGGTSLGYTF.